This passage covers 21 T cell receptor beta chains from one sample sequenced in a study of blood T cell repertoires in COVID-19. The protocol was immunoSEQ multiplex PCR, while the TCRdb copy is restricted to in-frame clones and leaves out a portion. The table shows about 100,000 clones, with just over 90% occurring only once. The specimen sequenced was peripheral blood. Receptors originate from a man aged 45 to 65 with active COVID-19.

This clone occurred once. The chain has TRBV5-4 and TRBJ1-1; D might be TRBD1 (6 bases). Trimming pared 4 bases from V and 0 bases from J, leaving 16 bases between. The length of the CDR3 is 16 residues. Germline V gene sequence: CDR1 SGHNT, CDR2 YYREEE (reference sequence). This CDR3 reads CASSDDLGAVNTEAFF. CDR3 sequence (DNA): TGTGCCAGCAGCGACGATCTGGGGGCGGTGAACACTGAAGCTTTCTTT. Based on the CDR3 plus reference TRBV5-4 and TRBJ1-1, the full variable domain is ETGVTQSPTHLIKTRGQQVTLRCSSQSGHNTVSWYQQALGQGPQFIFQYYREEENGRGNFPPRFSGLQFPNYSSELNVNALELDDSALYLCASSDDLGAVNTEAFFGQGTRLTVV.

This chain connects TRBV9 to TRBJ1-2, with D possibly being TRBD1 (6 bases). Trimming cost V 3 bases and J 8 bases, with 17 bases left between them. The CDR3 has 14 amino acids. Germline CDR1 is SGDLS and CDR2 is YYNGEE. CDR3 sequence: CASSGFTGIGGYTF. In DNA form, the CDR3 reads TGTGCCAGCAGCGGGTTTACAGGGATTGGCGGCTACACCTTC.

The V and J genes are TRBV6-2 or TRBV6-3 and TRBJ2-1; 12 bases fit TRBD2. The CDR3 runs 15 residues. Trimming at V came to 5 bases and at J to 8 bases, leaving 7 bases not matched to a gene. Germline V gene sequence: CDR1 MNHEY, CDR2 SVGEGT. CDR3 amino acids: CASSLGTSGPDEQFF. The CDR3 DNA reads as TGTGCCAGCAGTCTCGGGACTAGCGGGCCCGATGAGCAGTTCTTC.

The V call is TRBV2, the J call TRBJ1-2; D is possibly TRBD1 (5 bases). Germline assignment: CDR1 SNHLY and CDR2 FYNNEI. The CDR3 length is 12 residues. Trimming removed 8 bases from V and 4 bases from J, with 11 bases in between. CDR3 protein: CASAGQSYGYTF. CDR3 in DNA: TGTGCCAGCGCGGGGCAGTCCTATGGCTACACCTTC.

Comment on this clone: The same CDR3 is also encoded by other DNA sequences in this sample. The chain combines TRBV19 with TRBJ2-1, with TRBD2 identical over 8 bases. Germline assignment: CDR1 LNHDA and CDR2 SQIVND (reference sequence). The CDR3 length is 15 residues. After removal of 4 bases from V and 5 bases from J, the junction contained 7 bases not matched to a gene. The CDR3 is CASSTGTSVNNEQFF. The CDR3 nucleotides are TGTGCCAGTAGTACCGGGACTAGTGTCAACAATGAGCAGTTCTTC.

Here the CDR3 reads CASSLAQGAEGYTF. CDR3 in DNA: TGCGCCAGCAGCTTGGCACAGGGGGCGGAAGGCTACACCTTC. The chain recombines TRBV5-1 with TRBJ1-2, with 9 positions matching TRBD1. The CDR3 spans 14 residues. V shed 0 bases, J shed 8 bases, and the junction held 5 bases outside the gene matches. From germline, CDR1 is SGHRS and CDR2 YFSETQ.

The V and J genes are TRBV24-1 and TRBJ2-3, with 8 bases identical to TRBD1. Germline CDR1 and CDR2: KGHDR and SFDVKD. J gave up 0 bases and V 5 bases, and 9 bases lay outside the gene matches. The CDR3 loop spans 17 amino acids. Written as DNA, the CDR3 is TGTGCCACCAGTGCCCAGGGGGCTAGGATTAGCACAGATACGCAGTATTTT. As protein: CATSAQGARISTDTQYF.

J is TRBJ2-7 and V is TRBV7-6, with 8 bases aligning to TRBD1. The CDR3 sequence is 15 residues long. The J segment lost 4 bases and the V segment lost 5 bases, leaving 10 bases of the junction unmatched. Germline CDR1 and CDR2: SGHVS and FNYEAQ. CDR3 sequence (DNA): TGTGCCAGCAGCCCCCGGACAGGGCCGTCTTACGAGCAGTACTTC. Its protein is CASSPRTGPSYEQYF.

This sequence joins TRBV7-9 and TRBJ1-2; a weak D match, TRBD1 (5 bases). This CDR3 is 17 amino acids long. The germline gives CDR1 SEHNR, CDR2 FQNEAQ (reference sequence). The V gene lost 2 bases and the J gene lost 0 bases, with 16 bases spanning the gap. CDR3 protein: CASSLPRGVPTNYGYTF. The CDR3 bases are TGTGCCAGCAGCTTACCCCGGGGGGTTCCCACTAACTATGGCTACACCTTC.

This clone came up once. The chain recombines TRBV6-6 with TRBJ1-2; unclear D gene. The germline gives CDR1 MNHNY, CDR2 SVGAGI (reference sequence). This CDR3 spans 14 amino acids. Trimming took 7 bases from V and 0 from J, leaving 12 bases between them. The CDR3 coding sequence is TGTGCCAGCACCCCGGGAGGTCCTAACTATGGCTACACCTTC. Translated, it gives CASTPGGPNYGYTF.

The V gene is TRBV28, the J gene TRBJ2-3, with TRBD2 identical over 10 bases. This CDR3 comprises 16 residues. After removal of 6 bases from V and 1 base from J, the junction contained 7 bases not matched to a gene. CDR1 and CDR2 from the germline V gene are MDHEN and SYDVKM. CDR3 bases: TGTGCCAGCAGAGCTGCCGGGACTAGCGGCACAGATACGCAGTATTTT. Amino acids: CASRAAGTSGTDTQYF.

This rearrangement joins TRBV2 to TRBJ2-5; possible D gene TRBD2, 5 bases. The CDR3 sequence is 14 residues long. The V gene's germline CDR1 is SNHLY and CDR2 FYNNEI. With 8 bases removed from V and 0 bases from J, the gap between germline ends came to 13 bases. CDR3 bases: TGTGCCAGCCGAAGAGGACTTGACCAAGAGACCCAGTACTTC. Residues: CASRRGLDQETQYF.

The chain carries TRBV6-2 or TRBV6-3 and TRBJ2-6; D ambiguous. This CDR3 spans 15 amino acids. Germline V gene lookup returns CDR1 MNHEY and CDR2 SVGEGT. V gave up 6 bases and J gave up 4 bases, with 13 bases separating them. CDR3 in DNA: TGTGCCAGCAGCCTAAGTGGAGCAGGGGCCAACGTCCTGACTTTC. The encoded protein is CASSLSGAGANVLTF.

The count of this clone is one. The chain carries TRBV14 and TRBJ2-5, with TRBD1 identical over 8 bases. J was trimmed by 1 base and V by 4 bases; bases with no gene match: 8. This CDR3 region has 16 residues. Germline V lookup: CDR1 SGHDN, CDR2 FVKESK. The CDR3 region has the DNA TGTGCCAGCAGCCGATTCAGGGGGCCGCTCCAAGAGACCCAGTACTTC. It yields the protein CASSRFRGPLQETQYF.

This chain links TRBV7-8 with TRBJ2-3; no reliable D call. CDR1 and CDR2 (germline): SGHVS, FQNEAQ. CDR3 length: 16 residues. The germline V and J ends were trimmed by 5 bases and 2 bases, with 17 bases remaining between them. In DNA form, the CDR3 reads TGTGCCAGCAGCACCCGCGGAGCGACGACCACAGATACGCAGTATTTT. This sequence encodes CASSTRGATTTDTQYF.

This chain connects TRBV5-6 to TRBJ2-7; 7 nucleotides line up with TRBD1. Germline V lookup: CDR1 SGHDT, CDR2 YYEEEE. The trim removed 4 bases at V and 4 bases at J, leaving 8 bases unmatched. CDR3 length: 14 residues. CDR3 in amino acids: CASSLRDRPYEQYV. As DNA, the CDR3 is TGTGCCAGCAGCCTCCGGGACAGACCATACGAGCAGTACGTC.

The rearrangement links TRBV5-8 to TRBJ1-1; a weak D match, TRBD1 (5 bases). Germline loops: CDR1 SGHTS, CDR2 YDEGEE. The germline V and J ends were trimmed by 0 bases and 8 bases, with 8 bases remaining between them. This CDR3 is built from 12 residues. The CDR3 region is CASSLGAGEAFF. CDR3 nucleotides: TGTGCCAGCAGCTTGGGGGCAGGGGAAGCTTTCTTT.

This clone has just a few counts. V usage is TRBV6-1 and J usage is TRBJ1-5; D gene unclear. Trimming cost V 0 bases and J 2 bases, with 8 bases left between them. Germline V lookup: CDR1 MNHNS, CDR2 SASEGT. This CDR3 comprises 15 residues. CDR3 loop: CASSEAFRGNQPQHF. The CDR3 DNA follows: TGTGCCAGCAGTGAAGCTTTCCGGGGCAATCAGCCCCAGCATTTT.

The gene calls are TRBV3-1 (or the pseudogene TRBV3-2) and TRBJ2-1, with a possible D match to TRBD2 (5 bases). Trimming took off 2 bases at V and 6 bases at J, with 14 bases between the two ends. The CDR3 length is 15 residues. Per germline, CDR1 LGHDT and CDR2 YNNKEL (reference sequence). The DNA of the CDR3 is TGTGCCAGCAGCCAAACTCAGACTACGGGCAATGAGCAGTTCTTC. Translation: CASSQTQTTGNEQFF.

The gene calls are TRBV27 and TRBJ1-1; D perhaps matches TRBD1 (6 bases). The CDR3 extends over 14 amino acids. V shed 5 bases and J shed 2 bases, with 12 bases lying between them. CDR1 is MNHEY and CDR2 is SMNVEV in the germline V gene (reference sequence). The CDR3 coding sequence is TGTGCCAGCAGTCCAGGACAGCCAAACACTGAAGCTTTCTTT. Translated: CASSPGQPNTEAFF.

The chain has TRBV11-2 and TRBJ2-7; D gene uncertain. V was clipped by 5 bases and J by 6 bases, with 17 bases between them. The V gene's germline CDR1 is SGHAT and CDR2 FQNNGV. This CDR3 comprises 14 residues. CDR3 sequence reads: CASSPTLTGAEQYF. The CDR3 DNA follows: TGTGCCAGCAGCCCGACCCTGACGGGTGCCGAGCAGTACTTC.